The 24 T cell receptor beta chains below were found in one sample sequenced in a study of cytomegalovirus exposure and HLA in healthy donors (TCRdb year 2017). The method behind the library was the immunoSEQ multiplex PCR assay. A mixture of 60 forward primers for TCR Vbeta segments and 13 reverse primers for TCR Jbeta segments was used in the multiplex PCR. TCRdb mirrors the immuneACCESS table, restricted to in-frame sequences. Some clones are absent from its copies; in checked studies, under half trace to an unresolved V gene, and the reason for the others is unknown. The sample records roughly 110,000 clones, about 70% of which are singletons. The top ten clonotypes cover about 0.8% of the sample. The sequenced sample consisted of PBMCs. These receptors were collected from a boy aged 5-17 years in good health and CMV-seronegative.

Concerning this clone: The same CDR3 arises from other DNA sequences in this sample as well. CDR3 residues: CSASGGLGTEAFF. The CDR3 DNA follows: TGCAGCGCCTCAGGGGGCCTGGGGACTGAAGCTTTCTTT. The chain employs TRBV29-1 and TRBJ1-1, with TRBD1 identical over 8 bases. V gave up 7 bases and J gave up 5 bases; unmatched junction bases: 9. This CDR3 has 13 amino acids. Germline V gives CDR1 SQVTM, CDR2 ANQGSEA.

This chain connects TRBV30 to TRBJ1-2; TRBD1 might be the D (6 bases). V gave up 5 bases and J gave up 2 bases, with 18 bases separating them. The CDR3 length is 15 residues. CDR1 and CDR2 (germline): GTSNPN, SVGIG (reference sequence). For the CDR3, the DNA is TGTGCCTGGGAGGGGGGGTCAGGCGCAAACTATGGCTACACCTTC. Its translation: CAWEGGSGANYGYTF.

The V and J genes are TRBV9 and TRBJ2-7; D not resolved. V gave up 0 bases and J gave up 2 bases, with 9 bases separating them. Germline V gives CDR1 SGDLS, CDR2 YYNGEE. This CDR3 is built from 14 residues. CDR3 nucleotides: TGTGCCAGCAGCGTAGGGGCAGGCCCCTACGAGCAGTACTTC. As protein: CASSVGAGPYEQYF.

Of note for this clone: The same CDR3 arises from other DNA sequences in this sample as well. J is TRBJ2-7 and V is TRBV18, with 7 positions matching TRBD1. The V segment lost 3 bases and the J segment 3 bases; nucleotides outside the gene matches: 2. In germline, CDR1 is KGHSH, CDR2 LQKENI. The CDR3 extends over 13 amino acids. CDR3 protein: CASSPGQSYEQYF. DNA of the CDR3: TGTGCCAGCTCACCGGGACAGAGCTACGAGCAGTACTTC.

This clone was recorded at least ten times. CDR3 sequence (DNA): TGTGCCAGCAGTGACCGCTCTGGGGCCAACGTCCTGACTTTC. It specifies CASSDRSGANVLTF. The chain couples TRBV6-4 to TRBJ2-6; D is undetermined. The CDR3 covers 14 residues. V gave up 2 bases and J gave up 0 bases, with 2 bases separating them. CDR1 is MRHNA, CDR2 SNTAGT, per germline.

The chain has TRBV6-6 and TRBJ1-6, with 8 bases fitting TRBD1. Losses at the gene ends were 5 bases for V and 8 bases for J; bases not matched to a gene: 5. Per germline, CDR1 MNHNY and CDR2 SVGAGI (reference sequence). This CDR3 has 14 residues. Written as DNA, the CDR3 is TGTGCCAGCAGTCCGACAGGGGACTATTCACCCCTCCACTTT. Its translation: CASSPTGDYSPLHF.

The chain combines TRBV7-9 with TRBJ1-3; tentatively, D is TRBD1 (5 bases). Trimming shortened V by 4 bases and J by 2 bases, and 9 bases separated the two germline ends. Germline CDR1 SEHNR, CDR2 FQNEAQ (reference sequence). This CDR3 has 14 residues. The CDR3 sequence: CASSSDTPGNTIYF. The CDR3, as DNA: TGTGCCAGCAGCTCGGACACCCCTGGAAACACCATATATTTT.

Remarks on this clone: Within the sample, other DNA sequences also encode this same CDR3. This rearrangement joins TRBV7-9 to TRBJ1-1; D is uncertain. V lost 1 base, J lost 1 base, and 4 bases lay in between. This CDR3 contains 13 residues. The germline CDR1 and CDR2 sequences are SEHNR and FQNEAQ (reference sequence). This CDR3 is CASSLGQNTEAFF. CDR3 bases: TGTGCCAGCAGCTTAGGGCAGAACACTGAAGCTTTCTTT.

The chain links TRBV28 to TRBJ1-2; 9 positions agree with TRBD1. The CDR3 extends over 15 amino acids. CDR1 and CDR2 (germline): MDHEN, SYDVKM. Losses at the gene ends were 6 bases for V and 3 bases for J; bases not matched to a gene: 8. CDR3 sequence (DNA): TGTGCCAGCAGCATGACAGGGGGGTGGGACTATGGCTACACCTTC. Translation: CASSMTGGWDYGYTF.

The chain combines TRBV7-8 with TRBJ1-2, with 8 nucleotides matching TRBD1. V lost 4 bases to trimming and J lost 4 bases; unmatched junction nucleotides: 14. CDR3 length: 17 amino acids. CDR1 is SGHVS, CDR2 FQNEAQ, per germline. The CDR3 loop is CASSSPGTGRDAYGYTF. As DNA, the CDR3 is TGTGCCAGCAGCTCGCCAGGGACAGGACGTGATGCCTATGGCTACACCTTC.

This chain connects TRBV28 to TRBJ1-1; no clear D gene. The CDR3 is 13 residues long. The germline gives CDR1 MDHEN, CDR2 SYDVKM. V was cut by 7 bases and J by 3 bases, with 12 bases left in between. The CDR3 DNA sequence: TGTGCCAGCACCCCTGGGGAGGACACTGAAGCTTTCTTT. It specifies CASTPGEDTEAFF.

The genes are TRBV27 and TRBJ1-4; D perhaps matches TRBD1 (5 bases). Germline lookup yields CDR1 MNHEY and CDR2 SMNVEV (reference sequence). Trimming pared 3 bases from V and 7 bases from J, leaving 12 bases between. The CDR3 has 14 amino acids. This chain's CDR3 is CASSLGGIGEKLFF. CDR3 in DNA: TGTGCCAGCAGTTTGGGGGGGATCGGTGAAAAACTGTTTTTT. Using reference TRBV27 and TRBJ1-4 for the parts outside the CDR3, the full variable domain is EAQVTQNPRYLITVTGKKLTVTCSQNMNHEYMSWYRQDPGLGLRQIYYSMNVEVTDKGDVPEGYKVSRKEKRNFPLILESPSPNQTSLYFCASSLGGIGEKLFFGSGTQLSVL.

The rearrangement uses TRBV28 and TRBJ1-1; possible D gene TRBD1, 6 bases. Germline assignment: CDR1 MDHEN and CDR2 SYDVKM. The CDR3 consists of 12 residues. V was cut by 7 bases and J by 2 bases, with 8 bases left in between. The CDR3, as DNA: TGTGCCAGCAAGGACAGTAACACTGAAGCTTTCTTT. Amino acids: CASKDSNTEAFF. The entire variable domain, with the rest obtained from reference TRBV28 and TRBJ1-1, is as follows: DVKVTQSSRYLVKRTGEKVFLECVQDMDHENMFWYRQDPGLGLRLIYFSYDVKMKEKGDIPEGYSVSREKKERFSLILESASTNQTSMYLCASKDSNTEAFFGQGTRLTVV.

The chain is built from TRBV5-4 and TRBJ1-6, with D unresolved. The length of the CDR3 is 13 residues. V gave up 0 bases and J gave up 9 bases, with 7 bases separating them. Per germline, CDR1 SGHNT and CDR2 YYREEE (reference sequence). The CDR3 is CASSLDRSSPLHF. The DNA for the CDR3 is TGTGCCAGCAGCTTGGACAGATCTTCACCCCTCCACTTT.

The CDR3 sequence: CASSSSRGGPHNEQFF. As DNA, the CDR3 is TGTGCCAGCAGCTCCAGCCGCGGGGGGCCCCACAATGAGCAGTTCTTC. The rearrangement uses TRBV9 and TRBJ2-1, with 8 bases identical to TRBD2. Germline CDR1 reads SGDLS; CDR2 reads YYNGEE. The junction had 11 bases not matched to a gene; V was cut back by 4 bases and J by 5 bases. The length of the CDR3 is 16 residues. Full variable domain (remainder filled in from reference TRBV9 and TRBJ2-1): DSGVTQTPKHLITATGQRVTLRCSPRSGDLSVYWYQQSLDQGLQFLIQYYNGEERAKGNILERFSAQQFPDLHSELNLSSLELGDSALYFCASSSSRGGPHNEQFFGPGTRLTVL.

A few counts support this clone. CDR3 DNA: TGTGCCAGCAGTCGACTAGCGGGTCCCCGCACAGATACGCAGTATTTT. Residues: CASSRLAGPRTDTQYF. The chain links TRBV2 to TRBJ2-3, with 10 nucleotides matching TRBD2. From germline, CDR1 is SNHLY and CDR2 FYNNEI. CDR3 length equals 16 residues. The V gene end was trimmed by 5 bases and the J gene end by 1 base; junction bases not matched to a gene: 6. Full variable domain (rest looked up from reference TRBV2 and TRBJ2-3): EPEVTQTPSHQVTQMGQEVILRCVPISNHLYFYWYRQILGQKVEFLVSFYNNEISEKSEIFDDQFSVERPDGSNFTLKIRSTKLEDSAMYFCASSRLAGPRTDTQYFGPGTRLTVL.

This CDR3 reads CASSPGLAAEQYF. The CDR3 nucleotides are TGTGCCAGCAGTCCGGGACTAGCGGCAGAGCAGTACTTC. The rearrangement uses TRBV2 and TRBJ2-7; 11 bases agree with TRBD2. The CDR3 sequence is 13 residues long. The germline CDR1 and CDR2 sequences are SNHLY and FYNNEI. The V gene end was trimmed by 5 bases and the J gene end by 7 bases; junction bases not matched to a gene: 4.

This clone was detected only a few times. The gene calls are TRBV7-9 and TRBJ1-3; 9 nucleotides align to TRBD1. The junction had 6 bases not matched to a gene; V was cut back by 5 bases and J by 1 base. This CDR3 spans 16 amino acids. Germline V lookup: CDR1 SEHNR, CDR2 FQNEAQ (reference sequence). CDR3 protein: CASSQRGTGSGNTIYF. The CDR3 DNA is TGTGCCAGCAGCCAGAGAGGGACAGGGTCTGGAAACACCATATATTTT.

The chain employs TRBV4-1 and TRBJ1-3, with D maybe TRBD1 (6 bases). Germline V gene lookup returns CDR1 MGHRA and CDR2 YSYEKL. Trimming took off 6 bases at V and 3 bases at J, with 12 bases between the two ends. The length of the CDR3 is 14 residues. The CDR3: CASSSTGLGNTIYF. The CDR3 DNA reads TGCGCCAGCAGTTCCACAGGGCTTGGAAACACCATATATTTT.

J is TRBJ2-3 and V is TRBV15, with 10 bases lining up with TRBD1. The CDR3 has 21 amino acids. The J segment lost 2 bases and the V segment lost 0 bases, leaving 17 bases of the junction unmatched. Per the germline V gene, CDR1 is LNHNV and CDR2 is YYDKDF (reference sequence). As DNA, the CDR3 is TGTGCCACCAGCAGAGATCGGTATCAGGACCCGGACAGGGGGGCCACAGATACGCAGTATTTT. This codes for CATSRDRYQDPDRGATDTQYF.

This clone has only a few counts. CDR3 in amino acids: CASSVEGVENQPQHF. The CDR3, as DNA: TGTGCCAGCAGCGTAGAGGGGGTGGAGAATCAGCCCCAGCATTTT. This chain links TRBV9 with TRBJ1-5; TRBD1 might be the D (6 bases). Germline V gene sequence: CDR1 SGDLS, CDR2 YYNGEE. The CDR3 runs 15 residues. V was shortened by 0 bases and J by 4 bases, with 11 bases between the two germline ends. Variable domain in full (rest from reference TRBV9 and TRBJ1-5): DSGVTQTPKHLITATGQRVTLRCSPRSGDLSVYWYQQSLDQGLQFLIQYYNGEERAKGNILERFSAQQFPDLHSELNLSSLELGDSALYFCASSVEGVENQPQHFGDGTRLSIL.

This chain connects TRBV19 to TRBJ2-7, with D hard to call. The CDR3 loop spans 13 amino acids. Trimming pared 5 bases from V and 7 bases from J, leaving 15 bases between. The germline V gene has CDR1 LNHDA and CDR2 SQIVND (reference sequence). The CDR3 DNA reads as TGTGCCAGTAGTGCTTCCTGGGCTCTTGAGCAGTACTTC. Protein product: CASSASWALEQYF.

The V gene is TRBV28, the J gene TRBJ1-2; 7 bases are shared with TRBD1. The CDR3 runs 13 residues. V lost 6 bases to trimming and J lost 8 bases; unmatched junction nucleotides: 9. CDR1 MDHEN and CDR2 SYDVKM come from the germline V gene. The CDR3 DNA is TGTGCCAGCAGCTCCCGACAGGGCCGAGGCTACACCTTC. It specifies CASSSRQGRGYTF.

This chain links TRBV30 with TRBJ1-2; D is uncertain. The germline gives CDR1 GTSNPN, CDR2 SVGIG (reference sequence). The CDR3 is 12 residues long. Trimming took 4 bases from V and 8 from J, leaving 14 bases between them. CDR3 sequence: CAWTRSGTGYTF. The CDR3 nucleotides are TGTGCCTGGACTCGATCCGGTACGGGCTACACCTTC.